The 32 T cell receptor beta chains reported below all come from one sample, sequenced in a study of blood T cell repertoires in COVID-19 (TCRdb year 2020). The library was made by the immunoSEQ multiplex PCR assay. What TCRdb holds here is the immuneACCESS table cut down to in-frame rearrangements. Part of the clones is not present; checked against another copy, under half of the missing clones reflect an unresolved V gene, and the others are unexplained. In this sample the table shows roughly 330,000 clones, 70% to 90% of which occur a single time. The ten largest clones add up to around 6% of the sample. Sequences were obtained from PBMCs or T cells enriched from blood (not recorded which). These TCRs come from a woman in her 30s who had recovered from COVID-19.

The V and J genes are TRBV18 and TRBJ2-3; D uncertain. The CDR3 sequence is 14 residues long. The germline gives CDR1 KGHSH, CDR2 LQKENI. V was cut by 0 bases and J by 3 bases, with 7 bases left in between. CDR3 sequence: CASSPPAVTDTQYF. CDR3 bases: TGTGCCAGCTCACCACCGGCAGTAACAGATACGCAGTATTTT.

The chain recombines TRBV10-3 with TRBJ2-5, with D perhaps TRBD1 (5 bases). Trimming left V 6 bases short and J 1 base short, with 18 bases between. The CDR3 covers 16 residues. The germline V gene has CDR1 ENHRY and CDR2 SYGVKD. CDR3 bases: TGTGCCATCAGGACGTCCACGACAGAGTTCCAAGAGACCCAGTACTTC. Translation: CAIRTSTTEFQETQYF.

The CDR3 reads CASSYLRTGSNQPQHF. The CDR3 coding sequence is TGTGCCAGCAGTTATCTTCGGACAGGGAGCAATCAGCCCCAGCATTTT. The J gene is TRBJ1-5, the V gene TRBV6-9; 8 bases map to TRBD1. V dropped 2 bases and J dropped 1; count of bases not matched to a gene: 4. Germline V CDR1 and CDR2: MNHGY, SVAAGI. The CDR3 length is 16 residues.

The V gene is TRBV7-9, the J gene TRBJ2-1; maybe TRBD2 (5 bases). CDR3 length equals 13 residues. V shed 4 bases and J shed 9 bases, with 13 bases lying between them. Looked up from germline, CDR1 is SEHNR and CDR2 is FQNEAQ (reference sequence). CDR3 region: CASSSSGSREQFF. The CDR3 nucleotides are TGTGCCAGCAGCTCTTCGGGGAGCCGTGAGCAGTTCTTC.

V usage is TRBV12-3 or TRBV12-4 and J usage is TRBJ2-7; D gene ambiguous. This CDR3 is 12 amino acids long. The V end was cut by 6 bases, the J end by 5 bases, with 11 bases between. In DNA form, the CDR3 reads TGTGCCAGCAGAGCCTCTGTACACGAGCAGTACTTC. It is translated as CASRASVHEQYF.

V gene TRBV27 combines with J gene TRBJ1-1; 8 bases align to TRBD1. This CDR3 is built from 17 residues. CDR1 MNHEY and CDR2 SMNVEV come from the germline V gene (reference sequence). The trim removed 4 bases at V and 6 bases at J, leaving 16 bases unmatched. The CDR3 bases are TGTGCCAGCAGTTACGGGCGCAGGGGGCCGTTAGGTTCTGAAGCTTTCTTT. This encodes CASSYGRRGPLGSEAFF.

The gene calls are TRBV7-9 and TRBJ1-1; D might be TRBD1 (6 bases). The CDR3 contains 16 residues. V was shortened by 1 base and J by 4 bases, with 16 bases between the two germline ends. Germline-derived CDR1 and CDR2 are SEHNR and FQNEAQ (reference sequence). DNA for the CDR3: TGTGCCAGCAGCTTAGTTGGGTCAGGGGCGCCCACTGAAGCTTTCTTT. It encodes CASSLVGSGAPTEAFF.

Regarding this clone: Within the sample, other DNA sequences also encode this same CDR3. The rearrangement joins TRBV3-1 (or the pseudogene TRBV3-2) to TRBJ1-2, with D possibly being TRBD1 (6 bases). Germline CDR1 LGHDT, CDR2 YNNKEL (reference sequence). This CDR3 is built from 15 residues. The V and J ends lost 1 base and 2 bases respectively, with 11 bases between them. This CDR3 reads CASSQGGGGNYGYTF. CDR3 nucleotides: TGTGCCAGCAGCCAAGGAGGGGGAGGGAACTATGGCTACACCTTC.

This clone was recorded once. The genes are TRBV19 and TRBJ1-2; TRBD1 aligns across 7 bases. The CDR3 runs to 11 residues. CDR1 is LNHDA, CDR2 SQIVND, per germline (reference sequence). CDR3: CAAGGNYGYTF. The DNA for the CDR3 is TGTGCGGCAGGGGGGAACTATGGCTACACCTTC. The whole variable domain, remainder taken from reference TRBV19 and TRBJ1-2, is DGGITQSPKYLFRKEGQNVTLSCEQNLNHDAMYWYRQDPGQGLRLIYYSQIVNDFQKGDIAEGYSVSREKKESFPLTVTSAQKNPTAFYLCAAGGNYGYTFGSGTRLTVV.

The chain joins TRBV30 to TRBJ2-7; 11 nucleotides line up with TRBD1. Trimming at V came to 2 bases and at J to 3 bases, leaving 3 bases not matched to a gene. CDR1 and CDR2 from the germline V gene are GTSNPN and SVGIG (reference sequence). The CDR3 is 14 residues long. The CDR3 loop reads CAWSTDRGLYEQYF. The CDR3 DNA is TGTGCCTGGAGTACGGACAGGGGGCTCTACGAGCAGTACTTC.

The gene calls are TRBV4-1 and TRBJ1-1; TRBD1 matches at 9 bases. This CDR3 spans 16 amino acids. Per the germline V gene, CDR1 is MGHRA and CDR2 is YSYEKL. Trimming cost V 2 bases and J 3 bases; bases outside gene matches: 7. The CDR3 loop is CASSQLYRGRYTEAFF. DNA of the CDR3: TGCGCCAGCAGCCAATTATACAGGGGGCGTTACACTGAAGCTTTCTTT.

The J gene is TRBJ2-5, the V gene TRBV19; tentatively, D is TRBD1 (6 bases). The CDR3 is 13 residues long. Trimming stripped 5 bases from V and 6 bases from J, with 13 bases between. Germline CDR1 and CDR2: LNHDA and SQIVND (reference sequence). CDR3 region: CASSQTGGKTQYF. The CDR3 DNA follows: TGTGCCAGTAGTCAGACAGGCGGAAAGACCCAGTACTTC.

V is TRBV6-5 and J is TRBJ2-7, with a weak D call TRBD1 (5 bases). CDR3 length: 13 residues. CDR1 MNHEY and CDR2 SVGAGI come from the germline V gene. V gave up 7 bases and J gave up 2 bases, with 12 bases separating them. The CDR3 loop reads CASMDTWAYEQYF. The CDR3 bases are TGTGCCAGCATGGACACTTGGGCCTACGAGCAGTACTTC.

The chain links TRBV12-3 or TRBV12-4 to TRBJ1-5; D is perhaps TRBD1 (6 bases). The CDR3 length is 13 residues. Trimming took 6 bases from V and 5 from J, leaving 11 bases between them. The CDR3: CASRTTGHQPQHF. In nucleotides, the CDR3 is TGTGCCAGCAGGACGACAGGACATCAGCCCCAGCATTTT.

The CDR3 bases are TGTGCCAGCAGTTGGACAGAAACCTACGAGCAGTACTTC. It is translated as CASSWTETYEQYF. The chain is built from TRBV6-5 and TRBJ2-7; a weak D match, TRBD1 (6 bases). V was cut by 4 bases and J by 2 bases, with 9 bases left in between. This CDR3 contains 13 residues. The germline gives CDR1 MNHEY, CDR2 SVGAGI.

This chain links TRBV19 with TRBJ2-1, with D tentatively TRBD1 (6 bases). This CDR3 region has 14 residues. CDR1 and CDR2 from the germline V gene are LNHDA and SQIVND (reference sequence). V was clipped by 3 bases and J by 10 bases, with 16 bases between them. CDR3 protein: CASSIPRGWREQFF. As DNA, the CDR3 is TGTGCCAGTAGTATCCCCAGGGGTTGGAGAGAGCAGTTCTTC.

The chain carries TRBV19 and TRBJ1-6; D unclear. Germline assignment: CDR1 LNHDA and CDR2 SQIVND (reference sequence). Between the trimmed V and J ends, which lost 5 bases and 7 bases, there was a span of 12 bases. The CDR3 totals 14 residues. The CDR3 region has the DNA TGTGCCAGTAGTCTACCGGGTCCAAATTCACCCCTCCACTTT. Translated: CASSLPGPNSPLHF.

This clone was counted a single time. The chain uses TRBV30 and TRBJ2-5, with D perhaps matching TRBD2 (6 bases). There are 14 residues in the CDR3. V shed 1 base and J shed 4 bases, with 13 bases lying between them. Germline values: CDR1 GTSNPN, CDR2 SVGIG (reference sequence). CDR3 amino acids: CAWSELAGGETQYF. In nucleotides, the CDR3 is TGTGCCTGGAGTGAACTAGCCGGCGGAGAGACCCAGTACTTC.

The chain carries TRBV20-1 and TRBJ1-2; D is possibly TRBD1 (5 bases). Trimming took 3 bases from V and 5 from J, leaving 10 bases between them. Germline assignment: CDR1 DFQATT and CDR2 SNEGSKA (reference sequence). The CDR3 is 12 residues long. CDR3 nucleotides: TGCAGTGCTAGTCCGGGGGGATATGGCTACACCTTC. Translating gives CSASPGGYGYTF.

The CDR3 loop is CASSEAGSRYQETQYF. CDR3 nucleotide sequence: TGTGCCAGCAGTGAAGCGGGCAGCCGGTACCAAGAGACCCAGTACTTC. The chain links TRBV6-1 to TRBJ2-5; D is unclear. The ends were cut back, 0 bases at V and 0 bases at J, with 11 bases in the middle. The CDR3 length is 16 residues. Germline V lookup: CDR1 MNHNS, CDR2 SASEGT.

The CDR3 coding sequence is TGTGCCATCTCGACAGCCAGTAACTATGGCTACACCTTC. Protein: CAISTASNYGYTF. The chain employs TRBV10-3 and TRBJ1-2; a possible D gene is TRBD1 (5 bases). The CDR3 extends over 13 amino acids. The germline V gene encodes CDR1 ENHRY and CDR2 SYGVKD. V lost 8 bases to trimming and J lost 1 base, with 11 bases between them.

The genes are TRBV30 and TRBJ1-2; 9 bases align to TRBD1. CDR3 length: 14 amino acids. CDR1 GTSNPN and CDR2 SVGIG come from the germline V gene (reference sequence). V dropped 3 bases and J dropped 8; count of bases not matched to a gene: 10. In DNA form, the CDR3 reads TGTGCCTGGAGGCAAACAGGGGGCCTAGGGGGCTACACCTTC. This sequence encodes CAWRQTGGLGGYTF.

V gene TRBV14 combines with J gene TRBJ1-1, with D unresolved. The V end lost 4 bases, the J end lost 4 bases, and 13 bases lay between the germline ends. Germline CDR1 SGHDN, CDR2 FVKESK. The CDR3 runs to 14 residues. This CDR3 is CASSRDRFGTEAFF. The CDR3 DNA reads TGTGCCAGCAGCCGAGATCGCTTCGGCACTGAAGCTTTCTTT.

The V gene is TRBV7-3, the J gene TRBJ2-4; 10 nucleotides match TRBD1. V shed 5 bases and J 6 bases; nucleotides not matched to a gene: 4. Germline V gene lookup returns CDR1 SGHTA and CDR2 FQGTGA. The CDR3 spans 14 residues. The CDR3 bases are TGTGCCAGCAGCCGAGGACAGGGGGTAAACATTCAGTACTTC. Its protein is CASSRGQGVNIQYF.

V and J are TRBV7-2 and TRBJ1-1; 7 bases match TRBD1. V lost 4 bases, J lost 0 bases, and 11 bases stayed unmatched. Germline values: CDR1 SGHTA, CDR2 FQGNSA. There are 17 residues in the CDR3. The CDR3 protein is CASSSNYRGAMNTEAFF. The CDR3 DNA reads TGTGCCAGCAGCTCAAATTACAGGGGCGCCATGAACACTGAAGCTTTCTTT.

V is TRBV5-6 and J is TRBJ1-2; D is uncertain. Between the trimmed V and J ends, which lost 4 bases and 8 bases, there was a span of 24 bases. The germline V gene has CDR1 SGHDT and CDR2 YYEEEE. The CDR3 has 16 residues. This CDR3 is CASSPLGVTLRGGYTF. DNA for the CDR3: TGTGCCAGCAGCCCCCTGGGAGTAACCTTACGAGGCGGCTACACCTTC.

V and J are TRBV21-1 and TRBJ2-7; the D segment call TRBD2 is taken from the table without a DNA check. TRBV21-1 is a pseudogene. CDR3 size: 16 residues. For the CDR3, the DNA is TGTGCCAGCAGCAAAGTGTGGCGGGAAAGCTCCTACGAGCAGTACTTC. Amino acids: CASSKVWRESSYEQYF.

The CDR3 is CAGTDVNTEAFF. The CDR3 region has the DNA TGTGCCGGGACAGACGTGAACACTGAAGCTTTCTTT. This chain uses TRBV7-9 with TRBJ1-1, with 7 bases identical to TRBD1. The CDR3 consists of 12 residues. With 11 bases clipped from V and 0 bases from J, the junction kept 3 bases outside the gene matches. Looked up from germline, CDR1 is SEHNR and CDR2 is FQNEAQ (reference sequence).

This clone has just a few counts. The CDR3 protein is CAWRRQDATNEKLFF. CDR3 nucleotides: TGTGCCTGGAGGCGACAGGATGCAACTAATGAAAAACTGTTTTTT. The V call is TRBV30, the J call TRBJ1-4; maybe TRBD1 (6 bases). The CDR3 runs to 15 residues. V was trimmed by 3 bases and J by 0 bases, leaving 11 bases between them. Germline-derived CDR1 and CDR2 are GTSNPN and SVGIG (reference sequence). The full variable domain, its missing parts supplied by reference TRBV30 and TRBJ1-4, is SQTIHQWPATLVQPVGSPLSLECTVEGTSNPNLYWYRQAAGRGLQLLFYSVGIGQISSEVPQNLSASRPQDRQFILSSKKLLLSDSGFYLCAWRRQDATNEKLFFGSGTQLSVL.

V usage is TRBV5-4 and J usage is TRBJ2-3, with 9 bases lining up with TRBD1. After removal of 0 bases from V and 4 bases from J, the junction contained 18 bases not matched to a gene. Germline V lookup: CDR1 SGHNT, CDR2 YYREEE (reference sequence). The CDR3 runs to 20 residues. The CDR3 here is CASSLGQTGGRILFADTQYF. The CDR3 nucleotides are TGTGCCAGCAGCTTGGGGCAGACAGGGGGGCGCATCTTATTCGCAGATACGCAGTATTTT. Based on the CDR3 plus reference TRBV5-4 and TRBJ2-3, the full variable domain is ETGVTQSPTHLIKTRGQQVTLRCSSQSGHNTVSWYQQALGQGPQFIFQYYREEENGRGNFPPRFSGLQFPNYSSELNVNALELDDSALYLCASSLGQTGGRILFADTQYFGPGTRLTVL.

The J gene is TRBJ2-5, the V gene TRBV5-1; D not resolved. The CDR3 is 14 residues long. V was pared by 0 bases and J by 7 bases, with 13 bases between. CDR1 is SGHRS, CDR2 YFSETQ, per germline. CDR3 region: CASSLVAVSGTQYF. The DNA for the CDR3 is TGCGCCAGCAGCTTGGTGGCCGTATCTGGGACCCAGTACTTC. Variable domain in full (rest from reference TRBV5-1 and TRBJ2-5): KAGVTQTPRYLIKTRGQQVTLSCSPISGHRSVSWYQQTPGQGLQFLFEYFSETQRNKGNFPGRFSGRQFSNSRSEMNVSTLELGDSALYLCASSLVAVSGTQYFGPGTRLLVL.

This rearrangement joins TRBV5-1 to TRBJ1-2, with 8 positions matching TRBD1. This CDR3 spans 14 amino acids. CDR1 SGHRS and CDR2 YFSETQ come from the germline V gene. V lost 4 bases and J lost 7; bases outside the gene matches: 9. The CDR3 coding sequence is TGCGCCAGCAGCGCCGACAGGGGAGACGGTGGCTACACCTTC. Its protein product is CASSADRGDGGYTF.